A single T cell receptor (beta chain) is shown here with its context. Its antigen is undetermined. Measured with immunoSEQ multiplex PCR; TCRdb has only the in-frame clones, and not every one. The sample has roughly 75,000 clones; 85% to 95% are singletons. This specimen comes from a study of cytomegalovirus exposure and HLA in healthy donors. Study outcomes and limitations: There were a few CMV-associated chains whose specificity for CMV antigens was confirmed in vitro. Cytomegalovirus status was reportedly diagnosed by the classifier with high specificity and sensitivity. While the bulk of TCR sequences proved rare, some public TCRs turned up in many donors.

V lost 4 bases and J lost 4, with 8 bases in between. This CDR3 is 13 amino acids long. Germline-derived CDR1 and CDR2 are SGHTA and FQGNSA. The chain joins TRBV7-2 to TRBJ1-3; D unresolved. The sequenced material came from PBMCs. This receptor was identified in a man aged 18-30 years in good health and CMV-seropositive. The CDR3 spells CASSSDYGNTIYF. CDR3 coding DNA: TGTGCCAGCAGCTCAGACTACGGAAACACCATATATTTT.